This TCR beta chain was sequenced in a study of identifying expanded T cells in peripheral blood. Note on this clone: One junction end disagrees with the germline gene, perhaps due to a read error.

Only in-frame clones appear in the TCRdb table, and some are missing; sequencing was by immunoSEQ multiplex PCR. The sample shows roughly 90,000 clones, about 85% of them seen only once. Sequencing was performed on blood. The receptor was isolated from a person aged 18 to 75 in good health.

The CDR3 protein is CASSTSAGEKVDF. The DNA of the CDR3 is TGTGCCAGCTCAACGTCGGCGGGGGAAAAGGTGGATTTT. The chain recombines TRBV18 with TRBJ2-3, with 7 bases fitting TRBD2. Germline V lookup: CDR1 KGHSH, CDR2 LQKENI. The CDR3 runs to 13 residues.